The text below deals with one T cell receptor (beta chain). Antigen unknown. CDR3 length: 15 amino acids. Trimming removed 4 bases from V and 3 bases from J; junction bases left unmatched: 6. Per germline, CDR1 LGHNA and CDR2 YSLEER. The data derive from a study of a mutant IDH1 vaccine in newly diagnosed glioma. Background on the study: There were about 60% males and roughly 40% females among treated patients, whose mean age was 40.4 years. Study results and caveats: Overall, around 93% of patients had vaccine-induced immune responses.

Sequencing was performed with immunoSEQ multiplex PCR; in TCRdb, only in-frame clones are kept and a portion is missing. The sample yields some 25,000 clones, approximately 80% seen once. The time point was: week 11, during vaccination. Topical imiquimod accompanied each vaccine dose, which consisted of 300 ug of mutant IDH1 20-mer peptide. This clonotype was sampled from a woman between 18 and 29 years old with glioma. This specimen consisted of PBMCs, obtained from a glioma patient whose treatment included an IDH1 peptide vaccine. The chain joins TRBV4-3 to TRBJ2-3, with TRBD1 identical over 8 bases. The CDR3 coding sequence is TGCGCCAGCAGCCTACAGGGGGAAGGGACAGATACGCAGTATTTT. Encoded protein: CASSLQGEGTDTQYF.